The source of this T cell receptor beta chain is a study of patients and donors after allogeneic stem cell transplantation. This CDR3 comprises 15 residues. This clonotype was found a few times. Using its own MiXCR run on the RT-PCR reads, TCRdb lists one record per CDR3 protein. Among some 880,000 distinct CDR3 sequences listed, over 15% were seen once. This receptor was identified in a human donor who was either an allogeneic HSCT recipient or a stem cell or donor lymphocyte infusion donor (not recorded which). It is not recorded whose cells these are; they may come from a transplant donor. This chain uses TRBV21-1 with TRBJ2-7; the table's D call, TRBD1, has no DNA check behind it. TRBV21-1 is a pseudogene. Sequences were obtained from blood, either unsorted or a sorted T cell fraction (not recorded which). This chain's CDR3 is CASSTKIGQPYEQYF. The CDR3 bases are TGTGCCAGCAGCACAAAAATAGGACAGCCCTACGAGCAGTACTTC.